This T cell receptor (beta chain) was captured by sequencing in a study of identical twins. Each CDR3 protein gets one entry after TCRdb re-called the 5' RACE reads with MiXCR. The table shows 750,000 to 950,000 distinct CDR3 sequences, with over 9% occurring only once. V dropped 6 bases and J dropped 7; count of bases not matched to a gene: 9. CDR3 size: 15 residues. These data are also associated with another study on yellow fever vaccine responses in identical twins.

The sequencing sample was made of PBMCs. This TCR was sampled from a woman between 18 and 30 years old in good health. J is TRBJ2-4 and V is TRBV12-3 or TRBV12-4; 10 bases are a match to TRBD1. CDR3 coding DNA: TGTGCCAGCAGCCAGACAGGGGGCGGGGGTAACATTCAGTACTTC. Translating gives CASSQTGGGGNIQYF.